Listed here is a single T cell receptor beta chain. Its antigen is unidentified. The use of genomic DNA as template underpinned the TCR beta VDJ and CDR3 profiling. TCRdb re-called the reads with MiXCR, one entry per CDR3 protein. The data show 200,000 or so distinct CDR3 sequences, 40% to 55% seen once. This record comes from a study of CD8+CD57+ T cells in acquired aplastic anemia. Study overall: The DNA of sorted CD4+ and CD8+ cells averaged around 3.2 ug.

The authors sequenced patients whose flow cytometry had shown CD8+CD57+ cell expansion. J lost 6 bases, V lost 8 bases, and 8 bases had no gene match. Germline-derived CDR1 and CDR2 are KGHDR and SFDVKD. The CDR3 loop spans 14 amino acids. Study-wide points: About 30 was the count of CD8+ CDR3 sequences that patients shared with controls. CD8+ Simpson's diversity did not differ significantly between patients and controls.

The sequenced material came from sorted CD4+, CD8+, or CD8+CD57+ T cells (not recorded which) from PBMCs. This receptor was taken from a human donor with aplastic anemia. The chain combines TRBV24-1 with TRBJ2-1; 8 bases are a match to TRBD2. CDR3 coding DNA: TGTGCCACCACCCCGGGGGGGGGCGCCAATGAGCAGTTCTTC. Residues: CATTPGGGANEQFF.